This TCR beta chain appears in the sequencing data of a study of T cell changes during pregnancy in multiple sclerosis. Trimming shortened V by 4 bases and J by 8 bases, and 13 bases separated the two germline ends. The CDR3 contains 13 residues. Per the germline V gene, CDR1 is SGDLS and CDR2 is YYNGEE. Assay: immunoSEQ multiplex PCR; the TCRdb copy retains only in-frame clones and omits some. The repertoire consists of tens of thousands of clones, with under 95% occurring once and the leading ten covering 3.5% to 4.5%. This clone was recorded only once. The sample consisted of peripheral blood, taken in the second trimester of pregnancy. The source of this sequence is a female donor in good health, enrolled as a control in a pregnancy study. J is TRBJ2-1 and V is TRBV9, with D perhaps TRBD2 (5 bases). This CDR3 reads CASSRRGLDEQFF. The CDR3 bases are TGTGCCAGCAGCCGTCGAGGGCTTGATGAGCAGTTCTTC. Full variable domain (missing parts from reference TRBV9 and TRBJ2-1): DSGVTQTPKHLITATGQRVTLRCSPRSGDLSVYWYQQSLDQGLQFLIQYYNGEERAKGNILERFSAQQFPDLHSELNLSSLELGDSALYFCASSRRGLDEQFFGPGTRLTVL.